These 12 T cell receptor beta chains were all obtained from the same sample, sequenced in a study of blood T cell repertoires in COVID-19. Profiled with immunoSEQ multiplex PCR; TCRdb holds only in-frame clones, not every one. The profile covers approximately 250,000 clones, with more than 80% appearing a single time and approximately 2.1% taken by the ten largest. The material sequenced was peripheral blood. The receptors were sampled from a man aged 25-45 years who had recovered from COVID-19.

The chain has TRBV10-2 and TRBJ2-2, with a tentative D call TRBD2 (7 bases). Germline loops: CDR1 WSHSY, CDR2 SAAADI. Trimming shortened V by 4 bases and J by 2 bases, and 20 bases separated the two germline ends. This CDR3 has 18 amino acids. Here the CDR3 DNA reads TGCGCCAGCAGTGTCAAAACGGTTGGGGGGGCCAACACCGGGGAGCTGTTTTTT. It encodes CASSVKTVGGANTGELFF.

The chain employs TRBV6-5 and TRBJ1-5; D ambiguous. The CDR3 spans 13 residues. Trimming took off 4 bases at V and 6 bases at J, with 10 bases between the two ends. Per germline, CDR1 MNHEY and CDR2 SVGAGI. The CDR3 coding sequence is TGTGCCAGCAGTTTCGAACGGGGTCAGCCCCAGCATTTT. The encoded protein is CASSFERGQPQHF.

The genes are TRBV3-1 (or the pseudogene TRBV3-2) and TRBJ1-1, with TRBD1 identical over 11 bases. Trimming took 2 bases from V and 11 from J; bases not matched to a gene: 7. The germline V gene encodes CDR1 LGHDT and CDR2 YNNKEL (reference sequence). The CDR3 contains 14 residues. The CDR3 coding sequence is TGTGCCAGCAGCCAACGGGACAGGGGGGATTCGGCTTTCTTT. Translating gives CASSQRDRGDSAFF.

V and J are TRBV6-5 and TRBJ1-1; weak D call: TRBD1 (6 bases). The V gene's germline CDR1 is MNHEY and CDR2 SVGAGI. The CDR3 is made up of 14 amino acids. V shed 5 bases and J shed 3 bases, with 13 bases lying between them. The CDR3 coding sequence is TGTGCCAGCAGTAACCAGGGGCTGTACACTGAAGCTTTCTTT. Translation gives CASSNQGLYTEAFF.

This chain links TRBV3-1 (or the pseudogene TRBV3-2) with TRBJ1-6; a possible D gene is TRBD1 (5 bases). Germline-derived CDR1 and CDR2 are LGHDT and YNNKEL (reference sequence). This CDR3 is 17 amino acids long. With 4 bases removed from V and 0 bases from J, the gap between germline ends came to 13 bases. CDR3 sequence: CASSLRGGSSYNSPLHF. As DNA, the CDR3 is TGTGCCAGCAGCCTGAGGGGAGGGAGCTCCTATAATTCACCCCTCCACTTT.

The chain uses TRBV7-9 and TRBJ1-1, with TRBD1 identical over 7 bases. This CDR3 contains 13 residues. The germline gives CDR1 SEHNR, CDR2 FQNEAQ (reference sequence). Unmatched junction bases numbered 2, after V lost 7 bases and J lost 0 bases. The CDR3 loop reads CASTGQLNTEAFF. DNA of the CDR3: TGTGCCAGCACGGGACAGCTGAACACTGAAGCTTTCTTT.

DNA of the CDR3: TGTGCCACCCCAACCGCCCGGACAGGGGCAGGCGGGGAGCTGTTTTTT. Amino acid sequence: CATPTARTGAGGELFF. The chain couples TRBV19 to TRBJ2-2; TRBD1 aligns across 9 bases. V shed 10 bases and J 7 bases; nucleotides not matched to a gene: 16. CDR1 and CDR2 (germline): LNHDA, SQIVND (reference sequence). The CDR3 is made up of 16 amino acids.

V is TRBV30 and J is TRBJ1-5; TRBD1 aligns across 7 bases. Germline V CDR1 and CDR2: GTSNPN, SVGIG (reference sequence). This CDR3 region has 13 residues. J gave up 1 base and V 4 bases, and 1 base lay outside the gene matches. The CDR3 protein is CAWTGQSNQPQHF. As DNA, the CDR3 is TGTGCCTGGACGGGACAGAGCAATCAGCCCCAGCATTTT.

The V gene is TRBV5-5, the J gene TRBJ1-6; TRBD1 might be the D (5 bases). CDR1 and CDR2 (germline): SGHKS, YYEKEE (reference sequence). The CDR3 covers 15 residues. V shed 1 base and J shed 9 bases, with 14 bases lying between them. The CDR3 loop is CASSLSGQVTSPLHF. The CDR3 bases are TGTGCCAGCAGCTTGTCAGGGCAGGTAACTTCACCCCTCCACTTT.

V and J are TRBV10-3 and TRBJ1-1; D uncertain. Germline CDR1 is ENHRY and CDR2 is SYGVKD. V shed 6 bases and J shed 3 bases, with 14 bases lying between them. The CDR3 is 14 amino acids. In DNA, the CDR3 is TGTGCCATCAGAGAGAGTGGGAGGGACACTGAAGCTTTCTTT. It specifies CAIRESGRDTEAFF.

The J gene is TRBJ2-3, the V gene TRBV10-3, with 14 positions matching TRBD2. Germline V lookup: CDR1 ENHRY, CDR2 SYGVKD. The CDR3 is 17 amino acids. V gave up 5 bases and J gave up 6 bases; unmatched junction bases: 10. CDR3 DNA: TGTGCCATCAGTTCCGGACTAGCGGGGGGCTTAGGGGATACGCAGTATTTT. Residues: CAISSGLAGGLGDTQYF.

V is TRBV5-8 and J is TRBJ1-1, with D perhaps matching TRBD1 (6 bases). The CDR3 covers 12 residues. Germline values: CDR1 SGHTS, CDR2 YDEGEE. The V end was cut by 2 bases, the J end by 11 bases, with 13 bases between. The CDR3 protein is CASSFAGGPAFF. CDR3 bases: TGTGCCAGCAGCTTCGCGGGGGGCCCGGCTTTCTTT.